Each of the 20 T cell receptor beta chains below was sequenced from the same sample in a study of cytomegalovirus exposure and HLA in healthy donors. The PCR had 60 Vbeta and 13 Jbeta primers. Clones were read by immunoSEQ multiplex PCR, and TCRdb kept only the in-frame ones, dropping some. In the table there are about 160,000 clones, about 65% of which are singletons. The source material was PBMCs. The source is a man aged 35 to 55 in good health and CMV-seropositive.

CDR3 in DNA: TGTGCCAGCAGCTTACTTAGCAATCAGCCCCAGCATTTT. Protein sequence: CASSLLSNQPQHF. This chain joins TRBV11-1 and TRBJ1-5; D uncertain. Trimming cost V 2 bases and J 0 bases, with 2 bases left between them. This CDR3 has 13 residues. In germline, CDR1 is SGHAT, CDR2 FQDESV (reference sequence).

This clone was counted between two and nine times. This chain links TRBV5-4 with TRBJ2-3; 9 nucleotides agree with TRBD1. From germline, CDR1 is SGHNT and CDR2 YYREEE (reference sequence). CDR3 length: 16 amino acids. After removal of 4 bases from V and 2 bases from J, the junction contained 8 bases not matched to a gene. In DNA form, the CDR3 reads TGTGCCAGCAGCCCCGGGACAGGGAGTTACACAGATACGCAGTATTTT. Translating gives CASSPGTGSYTDTQYF.

J is TRBJ1-4 and V is TRBV9, with a tentative D call TRBD1 (5 bases). Germline CDR1 reads SGDLS; CDR2 reads YYNGEE. The CDR3 spans 15 residues. V was cut by 0 bases and J by 4 bases, with 10 bases left in between. CDR3 nucleotide sequence: TGTGCCAGCAGCGTAGAAGACAGACGTAATGAAAAACTGTTTTTT. It encodes CASSVEDRRNEKLFF.

The V call is TRBV2, the J call TRBJ2-2, with 7 bases matching TRBD1. The germline gives CDR1 SNHLY, CDR2 FYNNEI. J lost 8 bases, V lost 7 bases, and 13 bases had no gene match. The CDR3 spans 15 residues. This chain's CDR3 is CASTPGGQGGGELFF. The CDR3 DNA is TGTGCCAGCACCCCAGGGGGACAAGGAGGTGGGGAGCTGTTTTTT.

This clone was seen a few times. J is TRBJ2-1 and V is TRBV6-1; TRBD2 matches at 10 bases. CDR1 and CDR2 from the germline V gene are MNHNS and SASEGT. The CDR3 runs 15 residues. V was clipped by 0 bases and J by 4 bases; unmatched bases: 0. In DNA form, the CDR3 reads TGTGCCAGCAGTGAAGCAGCGGGGGGGTACAATGAGCAGTTCTTC. Its protein is CASSEAAGGYNEQFF.

This clone was seen a few times. V usage is TRBV6-6 and J usage is TRBJ1-3, with D possibly TRBD1 on 5 matching bases. V lost 7 bases, J lost 2 bases, and 18 bases lay in between. Germline lookup yields CDR1 MNHNY and CDR2 SVGAGI (reference sequence). The CDR3 consists of 16 residues. The DNA for the CDR3 is TGTGCCAGCACCTTCACAGGTGGAGGGCCTGGAAACACCATATATTTT. This gives the protein CASTFTGGGPGNTIYF.

In this sample, this clone turned up once. The chain carries TRBV2 and TRBJ2-3; 7 bases are a match to TRBD1. CDR1 is SNHLY, CDR2 FYNNEI, per germline. V lost 6 bases and J lost 2; bases outside the gene matches: 11. The CDR3 contains 16 residues. The CDR3 nucleotides are TGTGCCAGCAGCCAGACAGGGACCGCCACCACAGATACGCAGTATTTT. Protein: CASSQTGTATTDTQYF.

The V and J genes are TRBV7-3 and TRBJ1-2, with a tentative D call TRBD1 (5 bases). V lost 2 bases to trimming and J lost 6 bases, with 10 bases between them. Germline V gives CDR1 SGHTA, CDR2 FQGTGA. The CDR3 runs to 13 residues. CDR3 region: CASSLGAGNGYTF. The CDR3, as DNA: TGTGCCAGCAGCTTAGGGGCAGGGAATGGCTACACCTTC.

This chain uses TRBV5-1 with TRBJ1-4; D unresolved. This CDR3 is built from 14 residues. Per germline, CDR1 SGHRS and CDR2 YFSETQ. V dropped 4 bases and J dropped 0 bases, with 7 bases sitting between them. DNA of the CDR3: TGCGCCAGCAGCCTTACACCAACTAATGAAAAACTGTTTTTT. Amino acid sequence: CASSLTPTNEKLFF.

The genes are TRBV7-4 and TRBJ1-5; 10 nucleotides agree with TRBD1. Germline CDR1 and CDR2: SGHVT and SQSDAQ. With V trimmed by 5 bases and J by 2 bases, 6 bases remained unmatched. The CDR3 consists of 16 residues. This chain's CDR3 is CASSRTGTGGNQPQHF. The CDR3 DNA reads as TGTGCCAGCAGCCGCACCGGGACAGGGGGCAATCAGCCCCAGCATTTT.

The chain joins TRBV2 to TRBJ2-7; D ambiguous. Per germline, CDR1 SNHLY and CDR2 FYNNEI. With 4 bases removed from V and 7 bases from J, the gap between germline ends came to 8 bases. The CDR3 totals 11 residues. The CDR3 spells CASSANEEQYF. Written as DNA, the CDR3 is TGTGCCAGCAGTGCCAACGAGGAGCAGTACTTC.

The chain couples TRBV5-1 to TRBJ2-1; D possibly corresponds to TRBD2 (6 bases). CDR3 size: 15 residues. Germline V CDR1 and CDR2: SGHRS, YFSETQ. Trimming cost V 0 bases and J 8 bases, with 15 bases left between them. CDR3 sequence: CASSLAPAGRDEQFF. In DNA, the CDR3 is TGCGCCAGCAGCTTGGCCCCCGCGGGGCGGGATGAGCAGTTCTTC.

V is TRBV6-6 and J is TRBJ1-4, with TRBD1 identical over 8 bases. V shed 5 bases, J shed 8 bases, and the junction held 1 base outside the gene matches. Germline-derived CDR1 and CDR2 are MNHNY and SVGAGI (reference sequence). This CDR3 is built from 12 residues. The CDR3 region has the DNA TGTGCCAGCAGTCGGGACAGGGAAAAACTGTTTTTT. Its translation: CASSRDREKLFF.

This chain uses TRBV4-1 with TRBJ1-4; D call uncertain. The germline V and J ends were trimmed by 4 bases and 4 bases, with 19 bases remaining between them. The germline V gene has CDR1 MGHRA and CDR2 YSYEKL. The length of the CDR3 is 17 residues. As DNA, the CDR3 is TGCGCCAGCAGCCCCCATTCCGACACAAGCTTTAATGAAAAACTGTTTTTT. Translating it yields CASSPHSDTSFNEKLFF.

The genes are TRBV19 and TRBJ1-1; 7 bases are shared with TRBD1. Germline V gene sequence: CDR1 LNHDA, CDR2 SQIVND (reference sequence). CDR3 length: 15 residues. The V gene end was trimmed by 2 bases and the J gene end by 4 bases; junction bases not matched to a gene: 7. CDR3 sequence (DNA): TGTGCCAGTAGTATACAGGGGGTCAAGACCACTGAAGCTTTCTTT. Amino acids: CASSIQGVKTTEAFF.

The V call is TRBV6-5, the J call TRBJ2-5, with D tentatively TRBD2 (6 bases). The germline V and J ends were trimmed by 2 bases and 7 bases, with 17 bases remaining between them. Germline V lookup: CDR1 MNHEY, CDR2 SVGAGI. This CDR3 contains 15 residues. The CDR3 is CASSYPGVQDRTQYF. CDR3 bases: TGTGCCAGCAGTTACCCGGGGGTACAAGATAGGACCCAGTACTTC.

This clone was detected many times. The CDR3 DNA follows: TGTGCCAGCAGCCTCCCCAATGAAAAACTGTTTTTT. Its protein is CASSLPNEKLFF. This chain uses TRBV28 with TRBJ1-4; D gene ambiguous. The CDR3 contains 12 residues. Germline V gene lookup returns CDR1 MDHEN and CDR2 SYDVKM. Trimming cost V 6 bases and J 5 bases, with 7 bases left between them.

V is TRBV27 and J is TRBJ2-5; 7 bases fit TRBD1. The last part of the DNA fits TRBJ2-7 better; the J call may be wrong. CDR1 is MNHEY, CDR2 SMNVEV, per germline (reference sequence). The CDR3 totals 16 residues. CDR3 protein: CASVGSHRGNTYEQYF. Written as DNA, the CDR3 is TGTGCCAGCGTCGGGTCTCACAGGGGTAACACCTACGAGCAGTACTTC.

This clone was picked up a small number of times. The chain combines TRBV19 with TRBJ1-6, with 7 bases that match TRBD1. The ends lost 3 bases at V and 0 bases at J; junction bases unmatched: 8. Germline values: CDR1 LNHDA, CDR2 SQIVND (reference sequence). The CDR3 has 18 amino acids. The chain's CDR3 is CASSMKDRISSYNSPLHF. The CDR3 DNA reads as TGTGCCAGTAGTATGAAGGACAGGATAAGCTCCTATAATTCACCCCTCCACTTT.

This chain connects TRBV27 to TRBJ1-2; 8 bases match TRBD1. The J segment lost 9 bases and the V segment lost 3 bases, leaving 6 bases of the junction unmatched. This CDR3 comprises 13 residues. CDR1 and CDR2 (germline): MNHEY, SMNVEV (reference sequence). This CDR3 reads CASSFEGRGRYTF. The CDR3, as DNA: TGTGCCAGCAGTTTTGAGGGCAGGGGGCGCTACACCTTC.